Presented here are 18 T cell receptor beta chains from one specimen sequenced in a study of T cell responses to AZD1222 COVID-19 vaccine (dated by TCRdb to about 2021). The library was produced with the immunoSEQ multiplex PCR assay. Entries here come from immuneACCESS through TCRdb and include only in-frame sequences with V and J called. Some clones fail to appear in such tables; in the studies checked, an unresolved V gene covers under half of the shortfall, and the cause of the remainder is unknown. The sample table shows about 150,000 clones, and around 93% are seen once. The ten largest clones take up 1.3% to 1.5% of the sample. The time point label of this sample denotes: baseline before first vaccination. The sample was peripheral blood, taken on day 0 of AZD1222 vaccination. The source is an adult in good health.

This rearrangement joins TRBV2 to TRBJ2-3; D ambiguous. Germline CDR1 SNHLY, CDR2 FYNNEI. The V end was cut by 2 bases, the J end by 2 bases, with 8 bases between. This CDR3 spans 14 amino acids. CDR3 loop: CASSERLPTDTQYF. The CDR3 bases are TGTGCCAGCAGTGAACGTCTACCCACAGATACGCAGTATTTT.

The CDR3 reads CASSQDTNTEAFF. CDR3 nucleotides: TGTGCCAGCAGTCAGGACACGAACACTGAAGCTTTCTTT. This chain connects TRBV2 to TRBJ1-1; possible D gene TRBD1, 5 bases. V was trimmed by 5 bases and J by 1 base, leaving 8 bases between them. This CDR3 has 13 amino acids. Germline CDR1 is SNHLY and CDR2 is FYNNEI.

V usage is TRBV11-3 and J usage is TRBJ1-1; no clear D gene. V was cut by 1 base and J by 4 bases, with 7 bases left in between. Germline V gene lookup returns CDR1 SGHNT and CDR2 YENEEA. This CDR3 is built from 13 residues. The DNA for the CDR3 is TGTGCCAGCAGCTTAGGGCCGGCCACTGAAGCTTTCTTT. Residues: CASSLGPATEAFF.

V and J are TRBV19 and TRBJ2-1, with D maybe TRBD1 (5 bases). V was trimmed by 1 base and J by 3 bases, leaving 13 bases between them. The CDR3 runs to 16 residues. Germline V gives CDR1 LNHDA, CDR2 SQIVND (reference sequence). The CDR3 nucleotides read TGTGCCAGTAGTATAGGCAGGGTTGGTATCTACAATGAGCAGTTCTTC. It translates to CASSIGRVGIYNEQFF.

This clone was recorded a few times. The chain uses TRBV4-3 and TRBJ1-2, with 9 bases aligning to TRBD1. The CDR3 runs to 16 residues. V shed 2 bases, J shed 8 bases, and the junction held 12 bases outside the gene matches. CDR1 is LGHNA and CDR2 is YSLEER in the germline V gene. As DNA, the CDR3 is TGCGCCAGCAGCCAACCGGACAGGGGAGTATCGAACGGCTACACCTTC. Translating gives CASSQPDRGVSNGYTF.

This rearrangement joins TRBV7-9 to TRBJ1-2, with 12 bases that match TRBD1. The CDR3 sequence is 13 residues long. Trimming at V came to 4 bases and at J to 14 bases, leaving 8 bases not matched to a gene. Germline V gene lookup returns CDR1 SEHNR and CDR2 FQNEAQ (reference sequence). CDR3 amino acids: CASSSGTGGLGTF. In nucleotides, the CDR3 is TGTGCCAGCAGCTCCGGGACAGGGGGCTTAGGGACCTTC.

This chain uses TRBV5-1 with TRBJ1-1; tentative D call: TRBD1 (6 bases). Deletions cut 0 bases from V and 5 bases from J, with 11 bases between. CDR1 SGHRS and CDR2 YFSETQ come from the germline V gene. The CDR3 consists of 14 residues. The DNA of the CDR3 is TGCGCCAGCAGCTTGGGGCCAGGGGATACTGAAGCTTTCTTT. The encoded protein is CASSLGPGDTEAFF. The variable domain in full, completed from reference TRBV5-1 and TRBJ1-1, reads KAGVTQTPRYLIKTRGQQVTLSCSPISGHRSVSWYQQTPGQGLQFLFEYFSETQRNKGNFPGRFSGRQFSNSRSEMNVSTLELGDSALYLCASSLGPGDTEAFFGQGTRLTVV.

The gene calls are TRBV10-3 and TRBJ2-2, with TRBD2 identical over 14 bases. The trim removed 9 bases at V and 4 bases at J, leaving 4 bases unmatched. The CDR3 has 15 amino acids. Germline V gene data show CDR1 as ENHRY and CDR2 as SYGVKD. The CDR3 is CAIIGTSGSTGELFF. For the CDR3, the DNA is TGTGCCATTATAGGGACTAGCGGGAGCACCGGGGAGCTGTTTTTT.

The chain recombines TRBV11-2 with TRBJ2-1; 8 nucleotides agree with TRBD1. CDR1 SGHAT and CDR2 FQNNGV come from the germline V gene. The CDR3 totals 16 residues. J gave up 8 bases and V 6 bases, and 15 bases lay outside the gene matches. CDR3 nucleotides: TGTGCCAGCAGGAGACTCAGGGGGCGGTCTACACATGAGCAGTTCTTC. Its protein is CASRRLRGRSTHEQFF.

This chain uses TRBV6-5 with TRBJ2-1; D possibly matches TRBD1 or TRBD2 (5 bases each). V was cut by 8 bases and J by 4 bases, with 15 bases left in between. CDR3 length: 14 amino acids. Germline lookup yields CDR1 MNHEY and CDR2 SVGAGI. The CDR3 loop reads CASARGTEYNEQFF. The DNA of the CDR3 is TGTGCCAGCGCGAGAGGGACGGAGTACAATGAGCAGTTCTTC.

The chain links TRBV28 to TRBJ2-1; D uncertain. Looked up from germline, CDR1 is MDHEN and CDR2 is SYDVKM. V was pared by 6 bases and J by 2 bases, with 17 bases between. This CDR3 comprises 16 residues. The CDR3 spells CASSKTVGLPYNEQFF. CDR3 DNA: TGTGCCAGCAGCAAAACCGTGGGCCTTCCCTACAATGAGCAGTTCTTC. Variable domain in full (rest from reference TRBV28 and TRBJ2-1): DVKVTQSSRYLVKRTGEKVFLECVQDMDHENMFWYRQDPGLGLRLIYFSYDVKMKEKGDIPEGYSVSREKKERFSLILESASTNQTSMYLCASSKTVGLPYNEQFFGPGTRLTVL.

This clone was observed a few times. The chain couples TRBV7-2 to TRBJ2-1, with a weak D call TRBD1 (6 bases). V lost 2 bases and J 7 bases, leaving 12 bases between the germline ends. CDR3 length: 14 residues. Germline CDR1 SGHTA, CDR2 FQGNSA. DNA of the CDR3: TGTGCCAGCAGCTTAACATACAGGGAAAATGAGCAGTTCTTC. Protein sequence: CASSLTYRENEQFF.

V is TRBV6-1 and J is TRBJ1-2, with D perhaps matching TRBD1 (5 bases). The CDR3 length is 15 residues. Germline CDR1 and CDR2: MNHNS and SASEGT. V lost 0 bases, J lost 7 bases, and 15 bases lay in between. In DNA, the CDR3 is TGTGCCAGCAGTGAAGCGGTCGGCAGGGCGGGTGGCTACACCTTC. Protein: CASSEAVGRAGGYTF.

The genes are TRBV6-5 and TRBJ2-1; D gene uncertain. The CDR3 consists of 12 residues. V shed 4 bases and J shed 8 bases, with 9 bases lying between them. Germline lookup yields CDR1 MNHEY and CDR2 SVGAGI. The CDR3 DNA is TGTGCCAGCAGTTCCTCACGATATGAGCAGTTCTTC. Translating gives CASSSSRYEQFF.

The V and J genes are TRBV12-3 or TRBV12-4 and TRBJ2-3; D unclear. The CDR3 totals 13 residues. Trimming cost V 6 bases and J 0 bases, with 7 bases left between them. The DNA for the CDR3 is TGTGCCAGCAGCTCCGAAAGCACAGATACGCAGTATTTT. Its translation: CASSSESTDTQYF.

The rearrangement links TRBV7-9 to TRBJ1-1; D ambiguous. This CDR3 is 15 amino acids long. Looked up from germline, CDR1 is SEHNR and CDR2 is FQNEAQ (reference sequence). Trimming shortened V by 7 bases and J by 0 bases, and 15 bases separated the two germline ends. The CDR3 nucleotides are TGTGCCAGCAATCCTGAACCGGGGATGAACACTGAAGCTTTCTTT. It yields the protein CASNPEPGMNTEAFF.

The genes are TRBV7-9 and TRBJ2-7; D remains ambiguous. The CDR3 has 11 amino acids. V shed 5 bases and J shed 4 bases, with 6 bases lying between them. Looked up from germline, CDR1 is SEHNR and CDR2 is FQNEAQ (reference sequence). The CDR3 reads CASSPGYEQYF. The CDR3 DNA reads TGTGCCAGCAGCCCCGGGTACGAGCAGTACTTC.

The J gene is TRBJ1-1, the V gene TRBV30; the D is unclear. The germline CDR1 and CDR2 sequences are GTSNPN and SVGIG (reference sequence). The CDR3 length is 13 residues. The germline V and J ends were trimmed by 2 bases and 7 bases, with 14 bases remaining between them. The CDR3 DNA reads as TGTGCCTGGAGTCCATCAGACAAGGATGAAGCTTTCTTT. It translates to CAWSPSDKDEAFF.